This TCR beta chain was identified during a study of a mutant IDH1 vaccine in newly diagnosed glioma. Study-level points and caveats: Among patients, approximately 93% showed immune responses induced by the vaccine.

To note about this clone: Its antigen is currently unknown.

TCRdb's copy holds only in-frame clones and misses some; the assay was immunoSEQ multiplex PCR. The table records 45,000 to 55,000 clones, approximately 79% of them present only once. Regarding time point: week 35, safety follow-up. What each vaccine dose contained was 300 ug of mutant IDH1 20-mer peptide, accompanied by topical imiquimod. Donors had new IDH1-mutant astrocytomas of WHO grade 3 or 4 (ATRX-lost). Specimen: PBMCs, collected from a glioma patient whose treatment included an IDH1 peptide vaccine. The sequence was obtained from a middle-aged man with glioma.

The CDR3 here is CASSPRTGAPYEQYF. In nucleotides, the CDR3 is TGTGCCAGCTCACCACGGACAGGTGCCCCCTACGAGCAGTACTTC. V gene TRBV18 combines with J gene TRBJ2-7; 7 nucleotides agree with TRBD1. CDR1 KGHSH and CDR2 LQKENI come from the germline V gene. The length of the CDR3 is 15 residues. Germline trimming cut 1 base from V and 2 bases from J; bases unmatched to any gene: 5.